This T cell receptor (beta chain) was sequenced during a study of Graves' ophthalmopathy and Graves' hyperthyroidism. Study-wide points: The model predicted progression of ophthalmopathy with a sensitivity of approximately 68%, and its specificity was less than 85%.

The trim removed 2 bases at V and 8 bases at J, leaving 10 bases unmatched. In germline, CDR1 is SGHAT, CDR2 FQNNGV. CDR3 length: 16 residues. Diagnosis was based on clinical symptoms, serum thyroxine, TRAb, thyroid ultrasound and orbital computed tomography. The TCR beta CDR3 regions underwent amplification from RNA transcripts. Investigators did first-round RT-PCR with HTBI primers, then second-round multiplex PCR. TCRdb analysed the multiplex PCR reads with MiXCR anew, one entry per CDR3 protein. The repertoire holds hundreds of thousands of distinct CDR3 sequences, 35% to 45% seen once, with 3.3% in the top ten. About this clonotype: Its antigen remains unknown.

This sequence joins TRBV11-2 and TRBJ1-4; 8 bases are shared with TRBD1. Sequenced sample: peripheral blood. This TCR was recovered from an adult man with Graves' ophthalmopathy. The CDR3 sequence is CASSLLTGEVGEKLFF. CDR3 nucleotide sequence: TGTGCCAGCAGCTTACTGACAGGGGAGGTAGGAGAAAAACTGTTTTTT.